This TCR beta chain was found in a study of T-cell memory formation after mild COVID-19. Study summary: Among the donors, TCR clusters were largely specific to each donor. General study results and limits: Those CD4+ clones that contracted were mainly in CM and EM (CD8+ ones in EMRA). Researchers found some responding clones in pre-infection memory, a sign that cross-reactive memory joined.

Germline V gene lookup returns CDR1 SGHVS and CDR2 FNYEAQ. The CDR3 spans 16 residues. V lost 4 bases and J lost 2; bases outside the gene matches: 6. TCRdb re-derived calls from the 5' RACE reads in MiXCR, one entry per CDR3 protein. The sample consists of 200,000 to 250,000 distinct CDR3 sequences, 27% of them appearing once. This clonotype was recorded a few times. Its antigen is as yet unknown. Sequencing was performed on PBMCs or a T cell subset sorted from them (not recorded which). The sequence was collected from an adult woman who had mild COVID-19 (a few samples of this study predate the infection). Cell type and time point are not known. J is TRBJ2-3 and V is TRBV7-6, with 10 bases identical to TRBD2. The CDR3 here is CASSSRTSGYTDTQYF. CDR3 DNA: TGTGCCAGCAGCTCTCGGACTAGCGGATACACAGATACGCAGTATTTT.